This paragraph reports one T cell receptor beta chain. This record belongs to a study of blood T cell repertoires in COVID-19. Turning to the study itself: Spain, Italy and the United States supplied samples that represented acute and convalescent COVID-19.

With 3 bases removed from V and 7 bases from J, the gap between germline ends came to 10 bases. The CDR3 covers 13 residues. CDR1 and CDR2 (germline): WSHSY, SAAADI. Under the authors' procedure: Estimated nucleated cell counts came from reference gene primer amplification. TCRdb keeps only in-frame clones here, not all; method: immunoSEQ multiplex PCR. The V and J calls and the clone size are those of that table, but D and trimming were determined from the DNA. The data contain a few hundred thousand clones, roughly four fifths of them seen just once; the ten biggest clones take up nearly 9.5%. This study enrolled people aged roughly 18 to 89 from roughly 24 US geographic areas. Two negative PCRs, clearance, or symptom resolution characterized the recovered Cohort 3 donors.

The sequenced sample was PBMCs or T cells enriched from blood (not recorded which). This clonotype was sampled from a man aged 35 to 55 who had recovered from COVID-19. The chain employs TRBV10-2 and TRBJ2-4; D is possibly TRBD2 (6 bases). The CDR3 nucleotides read TGCGCCAGCAGTGATAGGGGAGGTAACATTCAGTACTTC. Residues: CASSDRGGNIQYF.